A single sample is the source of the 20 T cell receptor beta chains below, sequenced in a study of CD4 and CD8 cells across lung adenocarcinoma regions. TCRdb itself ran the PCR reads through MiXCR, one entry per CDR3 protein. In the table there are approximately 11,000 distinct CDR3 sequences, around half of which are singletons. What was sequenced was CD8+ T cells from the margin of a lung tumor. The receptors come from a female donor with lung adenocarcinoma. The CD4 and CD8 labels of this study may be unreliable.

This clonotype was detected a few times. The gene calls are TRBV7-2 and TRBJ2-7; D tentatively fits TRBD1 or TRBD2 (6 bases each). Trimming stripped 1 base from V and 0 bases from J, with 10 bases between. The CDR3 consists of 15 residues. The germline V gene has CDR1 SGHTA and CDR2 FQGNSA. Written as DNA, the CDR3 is TGTGCCAGCAGCTTAGGGGGGGCTTCCTCCTACGAGCAGTACTTC. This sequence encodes CASSLGGASSYEQYF.

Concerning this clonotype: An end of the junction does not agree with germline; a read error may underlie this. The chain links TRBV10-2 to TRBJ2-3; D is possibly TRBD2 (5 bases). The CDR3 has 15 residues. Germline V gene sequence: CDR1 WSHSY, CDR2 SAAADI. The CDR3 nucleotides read TGCGCCCGCAGCTCGGGATCGTACTCGGAAAATACGCAGTATTTC. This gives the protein CARSSGSYSENTQYF.

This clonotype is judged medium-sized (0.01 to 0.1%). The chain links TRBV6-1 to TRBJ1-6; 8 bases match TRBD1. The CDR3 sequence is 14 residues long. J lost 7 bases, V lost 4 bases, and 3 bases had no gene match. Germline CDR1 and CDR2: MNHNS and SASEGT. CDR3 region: CASSGDRWNSPLHF. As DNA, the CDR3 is TGTGCCAGCAGTGGGGACAGGTGGAATTCACCCCTCCACTTT.

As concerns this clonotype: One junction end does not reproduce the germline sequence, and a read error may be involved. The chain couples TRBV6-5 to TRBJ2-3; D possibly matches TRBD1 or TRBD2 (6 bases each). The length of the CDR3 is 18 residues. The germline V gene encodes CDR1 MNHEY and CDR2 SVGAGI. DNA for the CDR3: TGTGCCAGCAGTTACGTGGTCCCCGGGGGCACGGGGCCAGATACGCAGTACTTT. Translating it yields CASSYVVPGGTGPDTQYF.

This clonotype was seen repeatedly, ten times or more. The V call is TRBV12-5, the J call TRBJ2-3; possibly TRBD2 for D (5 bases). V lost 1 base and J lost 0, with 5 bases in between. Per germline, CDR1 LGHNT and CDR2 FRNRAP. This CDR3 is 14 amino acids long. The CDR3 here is CASGLGGSTDTQYF. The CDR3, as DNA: TGTGCTAGTGGTTTGGGAGGGAGCACAGATACGCAGTATTTT.

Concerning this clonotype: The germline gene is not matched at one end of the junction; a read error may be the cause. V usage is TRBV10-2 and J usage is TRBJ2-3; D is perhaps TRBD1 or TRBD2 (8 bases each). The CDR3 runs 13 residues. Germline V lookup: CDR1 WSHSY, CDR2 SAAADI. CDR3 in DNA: TGCGTAGCGGGGACAGGAGACAAAAACATTCAGTACTTT. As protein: CVAGTGDKNIQYF.

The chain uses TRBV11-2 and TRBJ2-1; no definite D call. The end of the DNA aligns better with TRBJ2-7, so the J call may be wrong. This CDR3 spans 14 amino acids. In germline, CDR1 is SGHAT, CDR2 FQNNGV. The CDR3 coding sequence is TGTGCCAGCAGCCCGCCGTGGGAAACCTACGAGCAGTACTTC. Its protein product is CASSPPWETYEQYF.

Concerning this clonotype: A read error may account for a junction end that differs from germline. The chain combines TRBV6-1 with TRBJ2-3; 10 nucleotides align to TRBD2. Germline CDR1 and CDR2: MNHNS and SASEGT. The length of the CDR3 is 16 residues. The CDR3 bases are TGTGCCAGCAGTGAAGCGCTAGCGGGGGCCCAAGATACCCAGTATTTT. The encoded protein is CASSEALAGAQDTQYF.

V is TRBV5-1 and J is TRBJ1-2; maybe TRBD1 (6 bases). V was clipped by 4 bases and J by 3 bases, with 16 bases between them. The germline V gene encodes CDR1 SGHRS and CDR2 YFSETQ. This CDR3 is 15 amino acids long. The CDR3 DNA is TGCGCCAGCAGCCTAAGGGGGGGGGCGGACTATGGCTACACCTTC. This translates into CASSLRGGADYGYTF.

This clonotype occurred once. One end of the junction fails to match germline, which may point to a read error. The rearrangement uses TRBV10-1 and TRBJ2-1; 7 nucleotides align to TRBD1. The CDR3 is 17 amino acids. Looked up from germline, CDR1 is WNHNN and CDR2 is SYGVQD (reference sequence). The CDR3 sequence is CASSGGTAIPGANEQTF. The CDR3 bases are TGCGCCAGCAGTGGAGGGACAGCAATTCCTGGCGCCAACGAGCAGACTTTC.

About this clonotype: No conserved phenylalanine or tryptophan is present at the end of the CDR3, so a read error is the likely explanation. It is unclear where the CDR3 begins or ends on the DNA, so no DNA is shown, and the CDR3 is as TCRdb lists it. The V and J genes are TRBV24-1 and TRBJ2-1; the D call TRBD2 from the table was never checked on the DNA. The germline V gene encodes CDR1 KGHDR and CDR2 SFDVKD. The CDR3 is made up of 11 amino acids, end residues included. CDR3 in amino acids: CATPTSVLAEG.

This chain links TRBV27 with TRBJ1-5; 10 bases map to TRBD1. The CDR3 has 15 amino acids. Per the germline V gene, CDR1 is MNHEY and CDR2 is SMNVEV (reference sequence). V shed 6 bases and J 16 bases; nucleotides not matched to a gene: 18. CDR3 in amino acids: CASSPDRGLGQPLHF. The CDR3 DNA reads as TGTGCCAGCAGCCCCGACAGGGGGCTGGGTCAGCCCCTCCATTTT.

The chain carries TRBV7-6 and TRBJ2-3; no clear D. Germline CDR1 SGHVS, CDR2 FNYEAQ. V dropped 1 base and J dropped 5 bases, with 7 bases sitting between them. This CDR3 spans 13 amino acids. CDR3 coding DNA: TGTGCCAGCAGCTTAGTAGCTGGAGATACGCAGTATTTT. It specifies CASSLVAGDTQYF.

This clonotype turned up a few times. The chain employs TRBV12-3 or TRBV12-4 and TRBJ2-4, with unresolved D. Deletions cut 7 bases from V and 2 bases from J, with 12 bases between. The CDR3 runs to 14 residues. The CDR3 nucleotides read TGTGCCAGCACCCTTAGGTCTTCCAAAAACATTCAGTACTTC. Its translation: CASTLRSSKNIQYF.

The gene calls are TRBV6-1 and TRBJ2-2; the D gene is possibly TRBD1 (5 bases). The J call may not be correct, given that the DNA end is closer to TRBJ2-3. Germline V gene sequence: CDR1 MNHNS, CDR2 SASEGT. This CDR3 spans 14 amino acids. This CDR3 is CASKQAVITDEQYF. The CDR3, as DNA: TGTGCCAGCAAACAGGCAGTGATTACCGATGAGCAGTATTTT.

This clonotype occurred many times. The CDR3 sequence is CASKRLAGVNEQFF. In DNA, the CDR3 is TGTGCCAGCAAGCGACTAGCGGGGGTAAATGAGCAGTTCTTC. V and J are TRBV27 and TRBJ2-1; 12 bases map to TRBD2. J was trimmed by 7 bases and V by 7 bases; bases with no gene match: 5. The CDR3 extends over 14 amino acids. Per the germline V gene, CDR1 is MNHEY and CDR2 is SMNVEV (reference sequence).

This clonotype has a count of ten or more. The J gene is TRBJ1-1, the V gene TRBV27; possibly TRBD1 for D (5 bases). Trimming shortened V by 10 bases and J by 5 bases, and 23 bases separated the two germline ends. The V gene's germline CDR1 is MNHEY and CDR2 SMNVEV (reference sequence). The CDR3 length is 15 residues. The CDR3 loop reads CATRGLGGLGTEAFF. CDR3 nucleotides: TGTGCCACCCGGGGCTTAGGAGGATTAGGGACTGAAGCTTTCTTT.

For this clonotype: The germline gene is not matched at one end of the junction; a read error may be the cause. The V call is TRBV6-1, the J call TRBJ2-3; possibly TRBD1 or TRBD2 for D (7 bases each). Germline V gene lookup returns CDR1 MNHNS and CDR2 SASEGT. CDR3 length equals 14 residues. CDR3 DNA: TGTGCGAGCAGGGGGGGGGGGCGCACAGATACCCAGTATTTT. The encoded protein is CASRGGGRTDTQYF.

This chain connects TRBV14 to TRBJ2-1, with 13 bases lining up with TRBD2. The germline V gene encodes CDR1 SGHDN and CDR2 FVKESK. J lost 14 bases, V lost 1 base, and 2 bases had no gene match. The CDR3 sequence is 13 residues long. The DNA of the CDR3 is TGTGCCAGCAGCCAAGTTACTAGCGGGGGGGAGTTCTTC. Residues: CASSQVTSGGEFF.

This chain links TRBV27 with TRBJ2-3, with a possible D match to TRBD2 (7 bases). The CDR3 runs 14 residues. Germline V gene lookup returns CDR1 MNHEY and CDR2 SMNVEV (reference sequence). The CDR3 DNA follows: TGTGCGGGCGGGGGCGGATGCCGCACAGATACGCAGTATTTT. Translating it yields CAGGGGCRTDTQYF.